Listed here is a single T cell receptor (beta chain). The data were taken from a study of blood T cell repertoires in COVID-19. Trimming removed 5 bases from V and 7 bases from J; junction bases left unmatched: 9. The germline gives CDR1 SNHLY, CDR2 FYNNEI. The CDR3 totals 16 residues. The data were produced by immunoSEQ multiplex PCR, yet TCRdb's version contains in-frame clones alone and is incomplete. The sample yields some 190,000 clones, about 88% seen once. The sample comprised PBMCs or T cells enriched from blood (not recorded which). The receptor was isolated from a woman aged 40 to 50 with acute COVID-19. This sequence joins TRBV2 and TRBJ2-1; 12 bases are shared with TRBD2. The CDR3, as DNA: TGTGCCAGCAGTAGGCGGGCTAGCGGGGGGGGGAATGAGCAGTTCTTC. This translates into CASSRRASGGGNEQFF.